What follows describes a single T cell receptor beta chain. The antigen is undetermined. Germline V gene sequence: CDR1 MNHNS, CDR2 SASEGT. The CDR3 is 18 residues long. The data are from a study of cytomegalovirus exposure and HLA in healthy donors. About the research overall: Assignment to the Caucasian-associated ancestry cluster applied to roughly 80% of the approximately 400 genotyped donors. Whole-study findings and limits: CMV antigen specificity of a few CMV-associated chains was confirmed in vitro. A missense DCLRE1C variant was associated with V- and J-gene trimming of TCR beta chains in a later analysis, and an independent cohort replicated the association.

PCR was performed using 60 Vbeta and 13 Jbeta primers. Only in-frame clones appear in the TCRdb table, and some are missing; sequencing was by immunoSEQ multiplex PCR. The sample carries 150,000 to 200,000 clones, 62% recorded once. Material: PBMCs. The genes are TRBV6-1 and TRBJ2-5; 11 bases are a match to TRBD2. Matching the DNA end better, TRBJ2-7 makes the J call doubtful. The receptor comes from a man aged 40-50 years in good health and CMV-seronegative. The DNA for the CDR3 is TGTGCCAGCAGTGAAAACCTAGCGGGGGGCCGATACTCCTACGAGCAGTACTTC. As protein: CASSENLAGGRYSYEQYF.